The text below deals with one TCR beta chain. RNA extraction was followed by reverse transcription into cDNA, which acted as the sequencing template. TCRdb's copy holds only in-frame clones and misses some; the assay was immunoSEQ multiplex PCR. The sample carries around 200,000 clones, roughly 50% recorded once. From germline, CDR1 is KGHSH and CDR2 LQKENI. V lost 10 bases, J lost 2 bases, and 20 bases lay in between. The CDR3 has 15 residues. Documented treatment: oral pan-JAK inhibitor, 5-10 mg twice daily. Peripheral blood, together with lesional scalp punch biopsies, was collected from alopecia areata patients. The data belong to a study of CD8+ T cells in alopecia areata.

The V gene is TRBV18, the J gene TRBJ1-2; tentative D call: TRBD1 (5 bases). The sample in question was CD8+ T cells sorted from blood, obtained at week 24, from a patient treated with tofacitinib. This clonotype was obtained from a human donor with alopecia areata. CDR3 residues: CATPSVGVPNYGYTF. The CDR3 bases are TGTGCCACCCCAAGTGTGGGGGTACCGAACTATGGCTACACCTTC.